The next 11 T cell receptor beta chains were all read from a single sample in a study of T cells after yellow fever vaccination. TCRdb reprocessed the 5' RACE reads via MiXCR and lists one record per CDR3 protein. This sample has roughly 250,000 distinct CDR3 sequences, with 10% to 15% found just once. This material consisted of CD4+ T cells sorted from PBMCs, taken 45 days after the yellow fever booster vaccination. These receptors all stem from a man aged 30 to 45 who received the YFV17D yellow fever vaccine.

This clonotype has a handful of counts. The chain recombines TRBV6-2 or TRBV6-3 with TRBJ2-2; 7 nucleotides line up with TRBD2. In germline, CDR1 is MNHEY, CDR2 SVGEGT. J was trimmed by 7 bases and V by 4 bases; bases with no gene match: 15. CDR3 length: 17 residues. This chain's CDR3 is CASSSTQSRPGGGELFF. DNA of the CDR3: TGTGCCAGCAGTTCAACCCAATCCCGGCCGGGAGGCGGGGAGCTGTTTTTT.

There are a few counts of this clonotype. The J gene is TRBJ2-5, the V gene TRBV10-3; D possibly corresponds to TRBD2 (5 bases). Germline V gene data show CDR1 as ENHRY and CDR2 as SYGVKD. V lost 6 bases to trimming and J lost 2 bases, with 16 bases between them. This CDR3 region has 15 residues. CDR3 sequence: CAIRGAAGNQETQYF. DNA for the CDR3: TGTGCCATCAGGGGAGCAGCAGGCAATCAAGAGACCCAGTACTTC.

The chain couples TRBV15 to TRBJ1-1; 12 bases fit TRBD1. The CDR3 consists of 16 residues. The junction had 4 bases not matched to a gene; V was cut back by 5 bases and J by 0 bases. Germline CDR1 LNHNV, CDR2 YYDKDF (reference sequence). The CDR3 coding sequence is TGTGCCACCAGCCCGGGGACAGGGGGCATGAACACTGAAGCTTTCTTT. Amino acid sequence: CATSPGTGGMNTEAFF.

The CDR3 spells CASSFPGQGYNEQFF. The CDR3 coding sequence is TGCGCCAGCTCCTTCCCGGGACAGGGTTACAATGAGCAGTTCTTC. The gene calls are TRBV10-2 and TRBJ2-1, with 9 bases that match TRBD1. V was pared by 8 bases and J by 4 bases, with 9 bases of the junction left unmatched. The CDR3 runs to 15 residues. Germline CDR1 is WSHSY and CDR2 is SAAADI.

The genes are TRBV7-6 and TRBJ2-7, with D perhaps matching TRBD2 (6 bases). CDR3 length: 16 residues. From germline, CDR1 is SGHVS and CDR2 FNYEAQ. V was cut by 5 bases and J by 2 bases, with 19 bases left in between. As DNA, the CDR3 is TGTGCCAGCAGCGGCGGTCCGGGACTTGCTACCTACGAGCAGTACTTC. As protein: CASSGGPGLATYEQYF.

Note on this clonotype: Since no conserved phenylalanine or tryptophan closes the CDR3, a read error is the likely cause. This sequence joins TRBV29-1 and TRBJ2-3; 10 nucleotides agree with TRBD2. The germline CDR1 and CDR2 sequences are SQVTM and ANQGSEA. V was pared by 3 bases and J by 2 bases, with 8 bases of the junction left unmatched. CDR3 length: 16 amino acids. The CDR3 loop reads CSVELGGTSDTDTQYS. In DNA, the CDR3 is TGCAGCGTTGAGTTAGGGGGGACTAGCGACACAGATACGCAGTATTCT.

V is TRBV5-6 and J is TRBJ2-5; D is uncertain. Germline V CDR1 and CDR2: SGHDT, YYEEEE. The CDR3 consists of 14 residues. Trimming stripped 0 bases from V and 1 base from J, with 7 bases between. CDR3 in DNA: TGTGCCAGCAGCTTGGGATCAAGCCAAGAGACCCAGTACTTC. This sequence encodes CASSLGSSQETQYF. Using reference TRBV5-6 and TRBJ2-5 for the parts outside the CDR3, the full variable domain is DAGVTQSPTHLIKTRGQQVTLRCSPKSGHDTVSWYQQALGQGPQFIFQYYEEEERQRGNFPDRFSGHQFPNYSSELNVNALLLGDSALYLCASSLGSSQETQYFGPGTRLLVL.

The CDR3 is CASSQVGGIHEQFF. Written as DNA, the CDR3 is TGCGCCAGCAGCCAAGTCGGAGGGATCCATGAGCAGTTCTTC. The V call is TRBV4-3, the J call TRBJ2-1; D possibly corresponds to TRBD2 (6 bases). Between the trimmed V and J ends, which lost 1 base and 8 bases, there was a span of 12 bases. The V gene's germline CDR1 is LGHNA and CDR2 YSLEER. The CDR3 spans 14 residues.

CDR3 loop: CASSLLPTYEQYF. The CDR3 DNA sequence: TGTGCCAGCAGCTTGTTACCCACATACGAGCAGTACTTC. The genes are TRBV5-5 and TRBJ2-7; D not resolved. The CDR3 spans 13 residues. V gave up 1 base and J gave up 4 bases, with 9 bases separating them. Germline lookup yields CDR1 SGHKS and CDR2 YYEKEE (reference sequence).

This clonotype was found a few times. The rearrangement uses TRBV9 and TRBJ2-1; 7 bases fit TRBD2. This CDR3 comprises 14 residues. The germline gives CDR1 SGDLS, CDR2 YYNGEE. Losses at the gene ends were 2 bases for V and 7 bases for J; bases not matched to a gene: 6. CDR3 sequence: CASSVSGALNEQFF. The CDR3 DNA reads as TGTGCCAGCAGCGTGAGCGGGGCCCTAAATGAGCAGTTCTTC.

This clonotype appeared a few times. This chain joins TRBV10-3 and TRBJ1-5; D perhaps matches TRBD1 (5 bases). CDR1 and CDR2 from the germline V gene are ENHRY and SYGVKD. Trimming cost V 3 bases and J 6 bases, with 9 bases left between them. The CDR3 totals 13 residues. CDR3 coding DNA: TGTGCCATCAGTGAAGGGGCGAGTCAGCCCCAGCATTTT. It specifies CAISEGASQPQHF.